This T cell receptor beta chain was captured in a study of PD-L1 blockade in urothelial cancer. Study details: Investigators checked blood 3 weeks (second dose) and 6 weeks after treatment start. Blood samples had a median of approximately 140,000 T cells, roughly 76,000 unique TCRs, and clonality around 0.08.

A word on this clone: Its antigen is as yet unknown.

Time point denoted: pretreatment peripheral blood. The CDR3 runs 14 residues. Germline CDR1 reads MDHEN; CDR2 reads SYDVKM. With 7 bases removed from V and 3 bases from J, the gap between germline ends came to 13 bases. General study points: Tumor-associated blood clones were expanded more by durable-benefit patients at 3 weeks.

Synthetic spike-ins, TCR analog templates, were added into each PCR. Profiling relied on immunoSEQ multiplex PCR, and the TCRdb table lists in-frame clones only, not all of them. Of over 15,000 clones in the sample, approximately 91% are singletons; the top ten hold about 13%. The chain links TRBV28 to TRBJ2-1; TRBD2 is a possible D gene (6 bases). This specimen was PBMCs, taken around atezolizumab (anti-PD-L1) treatment. This clonotype was obtained from a man between 65 and 80 years old with urothelial cancer. The CDR3 region is CASIGTGDYNEQFF. Here the CDR3 DNA reads TGTGCCAGCATCGGAACGGGGGACTACAATGAGCAGTTCTTC. Based on the CDR3 plus reference TRBV28 and TRBJ2-1, the full variable domain is DVKVTQSSRYLVKRTGEKVFLECVQDMDHENMFWYRQDPGLGLRLIYFSYDVKMKEKGDIPEGYSVSREKKERFSLILESASTNQTSMYLCASIGTGDYNEQFFGPGTRLTVL.